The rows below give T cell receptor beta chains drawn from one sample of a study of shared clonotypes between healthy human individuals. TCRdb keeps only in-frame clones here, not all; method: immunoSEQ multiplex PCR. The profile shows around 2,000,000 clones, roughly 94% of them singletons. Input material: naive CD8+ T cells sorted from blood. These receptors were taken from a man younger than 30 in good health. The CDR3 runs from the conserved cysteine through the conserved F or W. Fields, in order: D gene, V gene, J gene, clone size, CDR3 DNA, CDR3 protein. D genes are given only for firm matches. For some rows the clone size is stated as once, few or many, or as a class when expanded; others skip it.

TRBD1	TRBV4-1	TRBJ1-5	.	TGCGCCAGCAGCCTAGGGGACAGGGGACACCAGCCCCAGCATTTT	CASSLGDRGHQPQHF
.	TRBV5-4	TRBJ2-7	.	TGTGCCAGCAGTTACCCCGGCTACGAGCAGTACTTC	CASSYPGYEQYF
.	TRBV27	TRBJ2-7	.	TGTGCCAGCAGTTTACCCCCCGAGCAGTACTTC	CASSLPPEQYF
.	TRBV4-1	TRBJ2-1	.	TGCGCCAGCAGCCCGGGGTCCAGCTACAATGAGCAGTTCTTC	CASSPGSSYNEQFF
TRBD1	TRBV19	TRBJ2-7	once	TGTGCCAGTAGTATCGGGACAGGATGGAACGAGCAGTACTTC	CASSIGTGWNEQYF
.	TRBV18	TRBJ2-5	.	TGTGCCAGCTCAGGAATTGGAGAGGGCCGGTGGGAGACCCAGTACTTC	CASSGIGEGRWETQYF
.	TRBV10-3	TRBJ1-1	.	TGTGCCATCAGTGAACCTTCGGGCGGTATGAACACTGAAGCTTTCTTT	CAISEPSGGMNTEAFF
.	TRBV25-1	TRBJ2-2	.	TGTGCCAGCAGTGAATGGATCGGGGAGCTGTTTTTT	CASSEWIGELFF
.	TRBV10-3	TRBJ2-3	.	TGTGCCATCAGTGAGGGTCCAGATTATACAGATACGCAGTATTTT	CAISEGPDYTDTQYF
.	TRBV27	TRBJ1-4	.	TGTGCCAGCACTCCCTCAACAGGGTTGGGCGAAAAACTGTTTTTT	CASTPSTGLGEKLFF
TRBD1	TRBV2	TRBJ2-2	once	TGTGCCAGCAGCGAAGGACAGGGATGGACCGGGGAGCTGTTTTTT	CASSEGQGWTGELFF
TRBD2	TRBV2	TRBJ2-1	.	TGTGCCAGCAGTGGTCTAGCGGGAGCCGATGAGCAGTTCTTC	CASSGLAGADEQFF
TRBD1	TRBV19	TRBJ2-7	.	TGTGCCAGTAGTATGGGACAGGGCACGTCCTACGAGCAGTACTTC	CASSMGQGTSYEQYF
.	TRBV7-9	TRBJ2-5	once	TGTGCCAGCAGCTCCCCCGCGGTGGACAGAGAGACCCAGTACTTC	CASSSPAVDRETQYF